Shown below are 23 T cell receptor beta chains from a single sample sequenced in a study of OX40 agonist ivuxolimab in advanced cancers. Using immunoSEQ multiplex PCR, the repertoire was profiled, and TCRdb retains in-frame clones only, with some absent. The sample lists 20,000 to 25,000 clones, approximately 80% occurring once. Sequenced here: CD4+ or CD8+ T cells sorted from blood, sampled in a trial of the OX40 agonist ivuxolimab. Receptors were obtained from an adult with an advanced solid tumor such as melanoma, head and neck, liver or kidney cancer.

The chain links TRBV7-9 to TRBJ1-4; perhaps TRBD1 as D (5 bases). The V and J ends lost 5 bases and 5 bases respectively, with 15 bases between them. Germline CDR1 SEHNR, CDR2 FQNEAQ (reference sequence). The CDR3 is made up of 15 amino acids. The CDR3 reads CASSRTPGGNEKLFF. DNA of the CDR3: TGTGCCAGCAGCAGGACCCCCGGGGGGAATGAAAAACTGTTTTTT.

V and J are TRBV9 and TRBJ2-7; possible D gene TRBD2, 6 bases. V was pared by 2 bases and J by 5 bases, with 14 bases between. The CDR3 runs 14 residues. In germline, CDR1 is SGDLS, CDR2 YYNGEE. CDR3 nucleotide sequence: TGTGCCAGCAGCGTCGGAGGGGAAGGAGACGAGCAGTACTTC. Its protein product is CASSVGGEGDEQYF.

The CDR3 DNA reads as TGTGCCAGCAGCCCACTAGGCCGGGGAGGGCCGGGCGAGCAGTACTTC. Translating it yields CASSPLGRGGPGEQYF. The chain uses TRBV9 and TRBJ2-7, with 7 bases identical to TRBD2. The CDR3 sequence is 16 residues long. Trimming took 4 bases from V and 6 from J; bases not matched to a gene: 16. Looked up from germline, CDR1 is SGDLS and CDR2 is YYNGEE.

The J gene is TRBJ1-1, the V gene TRBV7-9; TRBD1 aligns across 11 bases. The length of the CDR3 is 15 residues. The V and J ends lost 1 base and 4 bases, in that order; junction bases with no gene match: 2. Germline loops: CDR1 SEHNR, CDR2 FQNEAQ (reference sequence). CDR3 residues: CASSLVGTGGTEAFF. CDR3 DNA sequence: TGTGCCAGCAGCTTAGTCGGGACAGGGGGCACTGAAGCTTTCTTT. The variable domain in full, completed from reference TRBV7-9 and TRBJ1-1, reads DTGVSQNPRHKITKRGQNVTFRCDPISEHNRLYWYRQTLGQGPEFLTYFQNEAQLEKSRLLSDRFSAERPKGSFSTLEIQRTEQGDSAMYLCASSLVGTGGTEAFFGQGTRLTVV.

CDR3 in DNA: TGTGCCAGCAGCTTACCGCTACAGGAGAAGCAGTATTTT. Amino acids: CASSLPLQEKQYF. The rearrangement links TRBV7-9 to TRBJ2-3, with D tentatively TRBD1 (5 bases). This CDR3 has 13 residues. V was cut by 2 bases and J by 11 bases, with 14 bases left in between. Germline V lookup: CDR1 SEHNR, CDR2 FQNEAQ (reference sequence).

The chain couples TRBV11-2 to TRBJ1-5; D possibly corresponds to TRBD1 (5 bases). V shed 5 bases and J shed 4 bases, with 9 bases lying between them. The CDR3 sequence is 13 residues long. Germline CDR1 SGHAT, CDR2 FQNNGV. The CDR3 region has the DNA TGTGCCAGCAGCCCGCAGGGAAATCAGCCCCAGCATTTT. Protein sequence: CASSPQGNQPQHF.

The CDR3 nucleotides are TGTGCCAGCAGTTTTGCTAGCGGGATGGGCGATACGCAGTATTTT. It codes for CASSFASGMGDTQYF. The chain joins TRBV27 to TRBJ2-3; 9 bases are a match to TRBD2. The CDR3 consists of 15 residues. Germline loops: CDR1 MNHEY, CDR2 SMNVEV (reference sequence). The ends lost 3 bases at V and 6 bases at J; junction bases unmatched: 7.

This clone was detected only a few times. The chain couples TRBV29-1 to TRBJ2-7; tentatively, D is TRBD2 (6 bases). V dropped 4 bases and J dropped 7 bases, with 20 bases sitting between them. The CDR3 consists of 14 residues. Germline CDR1 is SQVTM and CDR2 is ANQGSEA. CDR3 DNA sequence: TGCAGCGTTGCCCCCCGGGGAGCGGGTGAGGAGCAGTACTTC. It translates to CSVAPRGAGEEQYF.

The CDR3 region is CASRTSGDNEQFF. CDR3 DNA sequence: TGTGCCAGCAGGACCAGTGGGGACAATGAGCAGTTCTTC. The chain links TRBV6-6 to TRBJ2-1; D is uncertain. The CDR3 covers 13 residues. The V end was cut by 6 bases, the J end by 5 bases, with 11 bases between. Germline V gene data show CDR1 as MNHNY and CDR2 as SVGAGI (reference sequence).

This clone was recorded a few times. This rearrangement joins TRBV6-1 to TRBJ2-5; D might be TRBD2 (6 bases). V gave up 0 bases and J gave up 5 bases, with 13 bases separating them. Per the germline V gene, CDR1 is MNHNS and CDR2 is SASEGT. The CDR3 totals 15 residues. Written as DNA, the CDR3 is TGTGCCAGCAGTGAAGCCATGGGGGGTACGGAGACCCAGTACTTC. This encodes CASSEAMGGTETQYF.

The chain uses TRBV9 and TRBJ2-7; 13 bases are a match to TRBD2. CDR3 length equals 16 residues. With 2 bases clipped from V and 3 bases from J, the junction kept 5 bases outside the gene matches. Germline-derived CDR1 and CDR2 are SGDLS and YYNGEE. The CDR3 DNA reads TGTGCCAGCAGCGTCGAGGGACTAGCGGGACTCTACGAGCAGTACTTC. Translating gives CASSVEGLAGLYEQYF.

The chain couples TRBV5-1 to TRBJ1-1; 12 bases fit TRBD1. The CDR3 is made up of 16 amino acids. Germline CDR1 SGHRS, CDR2 YFSETQ. With 6 bases clipped from V and 3 bases from J, the junction kept 9 bases outside the gene matches. The chain's CDR3 is CASMKVGQGADTEAFF. DNA for the CDR3: TGCGCCAGCATGAAGGTGGGACAGGGGGCCGACACTGAAGCTTTCTTT.

CDR3 sequence (DNA): TGTGCCACCAGCTATAGCGGGGGCTACAATGAGCAGTTCTTC. This encodes CATSYSGGYNEQFF. The rearrangement joins TRBV15 to TRBJ2-1; 9 bases match TRBD2. Losses at the gene ends were 5 bases for V and 3 bases for J; bases not matched to a gene: 2. Germline V CDR1 and CDR2: LNHNV, YYDKDF (reference sequence). The CDR3 loop spans 14 amino acids.

The V call is TRBV29-1, the J call TRBJ2-1; weak D call: TRBD1 (6 bases). The CDR3 has 13 residues. Germline loops: CDR1 SQVTM, CDR2 ANQGSEA. The germline V and J ends were trimmed by 6 bases and 3 bases, with 12 bases remaining between them. In DNA, the CDR3 is TGCAGCGTCAGGACAGACAACTACAATGAGCAGTTCTTC. It specifies CSVRTDNYNEQFF.

The genes are TRBV5-1 and TRBJ2-7, with 10 bases fitting TRBD2. This CDR3 comprises 16 residues. Germline CDR1 and CDR2: SGHRS and YFSETQ. Unmatched junction bases numbered 10, after V lost 1 base and J lost 6 bases. CDR3 coding DNA: TGCGCCAGCAGCTTGCGTCGGTTTAGCGGGGGGTTCGAGCAGTACTTC. Translation gives CASSLRRFSGGFEQYF.

The chain uses TRBV7-9 and TRBJ1-1; TRBD1 agrees at 7 bases. Trimming cost V 5 bases and J 3 bases; bases outside gene matches: 9. Germline CDR1 SEHNR, CDR2 FQNEAQ (reference sequence). The CDR3 extends over 15 amino acids. CDR3 sequence reads: CASSLSVTGDTEAFF. For the CDR3, the DNA is TGTGCCAGCAGCCTATCGGTCACAGGGGACACTGAAGCTTTCTTT.

The rearrangement links TRBV27 to TRBJ2-1; 11 bases agree with TRBD2. Trimming removed 5 bases from V and 1 base from J; junction bases left unmatched: 4. Germline CDR1 and CDR2: MNHEY and SMNVEV (reference sequence). The CDR3 runs 16 residues. CDR3 sequence: CASSKRLAGSYNEQFF. CDR3 coding DNA: TGTGCCAGCAGTAAAAGACTAGCGGGGTCCTACAATGAGCAGTTCTTC.

This chain joins TRBV9 and TRBJ1-1, with no clear D. CDR3 length: 15 amino acids. Trimming removed 4 bases from V and 1 base from J, with 14 bases in between. Germline-derived CDR1 and CDR2 are SGDLS and YYNGEE. The CDR3 loop reads CASSSLLGRNTEAFF. As DNA, the CDR3 is TGTGCCAGCAGCTCCCTTCTCGGGAGGAACACTGAAGCTTTCTTT. Full variable domain (remainder filled in from reference TRBV9 and TRBJ1-1): DSGVTQTPKHLITATGQRVTLRCSPRSGDLSVYWYQQSLDQGLQFLIQYYNGEERAKGNILERFSAQQFPDLHSELNLSSLELGDSALYFCASSSLLGRNTEAFFGQGTRLTVV.

This chain connects TRBV28 to TRBJ1-1, with 7 bases fitting TRBD1. This CDR3 is 16 amino acids long. Trimming cost V 5 bases and J 2 bases; bases outside gene matches: 11. CDR1 MDHEN and CDR2 SYDVKM come from the germline V gene. Here the CDR3 DNA reads TGTGCCAGCAGTCCAGGACAGGTTCGAGGTAACACTGAAGCTTTCTTT. This sequence encodes CASSPGQVRGNTEAFF.

The chain employs TRBV6-6 and TRBJ2-3, with 8 bases fitting TRBD1. The trim removed 8 bases at V and 4 bases at J, leaving 8 bases unmatched. There are 14 residues in the CDR3. CDR1 is MNHNY and CDR2 is SVGAGI in the germline V gene (reference sequence). The CDR3 sequence is CASHPGQGPDTQYF. The CDR3 region has the DNA TGTGCCAGCCACCCAGGACAGGGCCCAGATACGCAGTATTTT.

The chain recombines TRBV5-1 with TRBJ2-7; the match to TRBD1 covers 7 bases. Germline V gene lookup returns CDR1 SGHRS and CDR2 YFSETQ. The length of the CDR3 is 17 residues. V dropped 0 bases and J dropped 2; count of bases not matched to a gene: 11. CDR3 protein: CASSLEPGTATTYEQYF. Here the CDR3 DNA reads TGCGCCAGCAGCTTGGAACCCGGGACAGCCACTACCTACGAGCAGTACTTC.

V is TRBV6-5 and J is TRBJ2-7; D is perhaps TRBD2 (5 bases). This CDR3 spans 13 amino acids. Germline loops: CDR1 MNHEY, CDR2 SVGAGI. The V gene lost 0 bases and the J gene lost 2 bases, with 5 bases spanning the gap. The CDR3 nucleotides are TGTGCCAGCAGTTACTCCGGGACCTACGAGCAGTACTTC. It yields the protein CASSYSGTYEQYF.

The rearrangement uses TRBV5-1 and TRBJ2-3; D assignment may be TRBD1 or TRBD2 (5 bases each). Germline V lookup: CDR1 SGHRS, CDR2 YFSETQ. V was pared by 3 bases and J by 6 bases, with 8 bases between. This CDR3 spans 12 amino acids. CDR3 nucleotide sequence: TGCGCCAGCAGCTCCAGGGAGGATACGCAGTATTTT. Protein product: CASSSREDTQYF.